The clone carrying this T cell receptor beta chain was observed a single time. What it binds is not known. These data are taken from a study of T cells in narcolepsy. Findings and caveats of the study: Healthy controls reportedly lacked the autoreactive clonotypes serially found in patients' blood.

This CDR3 contains 14 residues. Trimming stripped 6 bases from V and 2 bases from J, with 13 bases between. Germline CDR1 and CDR2: MNHNY and SVGAGI (reference sequence). TCRdb's copy holds only in-frame clones and misses some; the assay was immunoSEQ multiplex PCR. Of around 15,000 clones in the sample, around 86% were seen once. Material: memory (CD45RA-) CD4+ T cells from blood. The chain links TRBV6-6 to TRBJ1-2; D is ambiguous. The TCR was taken from a human donor in good health. The CDR3 DNA sequence: TGTGCCAGCAGCCTTCTTACGGCCAACTATGGCTACACCTTC. Translated: CASSLLTANYGYTF.